This T cell receptor (beta chain) stems from a study of blood T cell repertoires in COVID-19. V trimming: 1 base; J trimming: 1 base; junction bases outside the gene matches: 13. This CDR3 comprises 19 residues. Germline assignment: CDR1 MGHRA and CDR2 YSYEKL. The repertoire was sequenced with immunoSEQ multiplex PCR; TCRdb's copy has only in-frame clones and lacks some. The repertoire includes about 160,000 clones, 89% of them detected once, and approximately 3% sits in the top ten. This clonotype originated in a man between 60 and 75 years old with acute or convalescent COVID-19. Material: peripheral blood. This chain connects TRBV4-1 to TRBJ2-5, with 9 bases identical to TRBD2. CDR3 amino acids: CASSQGGPGSGGSQETQYF. The CDR3 DNA follows: TGCGCCAGCAGCCAAGGGGGCCCAGGTAGCGGGGGTTCCCAAGAGACCCAGTACTTC.